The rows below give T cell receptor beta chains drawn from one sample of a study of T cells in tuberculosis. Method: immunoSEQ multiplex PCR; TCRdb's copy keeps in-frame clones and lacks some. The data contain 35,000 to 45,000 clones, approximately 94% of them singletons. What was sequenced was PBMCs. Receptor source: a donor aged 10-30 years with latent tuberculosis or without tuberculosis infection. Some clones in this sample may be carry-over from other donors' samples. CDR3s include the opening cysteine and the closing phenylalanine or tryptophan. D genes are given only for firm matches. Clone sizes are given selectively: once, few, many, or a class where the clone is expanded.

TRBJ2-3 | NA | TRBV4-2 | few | CASSQGLDNTDTQYF | TGTGCCAGCAGCCAAGGGCTAGATAACACAGATACGCAGTATTTT
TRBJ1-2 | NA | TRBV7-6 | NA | CASSRTDNYGYTF | TGTGCCAGCAGCCGGACAGACAACTATGGCTACACCTTC
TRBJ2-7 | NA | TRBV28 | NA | CASSLVATTYEQYF | TGTGCCAGCAGTTTAGTAGCGACAACCTACGAGCAGTACTTC
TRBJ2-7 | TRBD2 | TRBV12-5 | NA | CASGLTPGGLIAGGRTYEQYF | TGTGCTAGTGGTTTGACCCCCGGAGGGCTGATAGCGGGAGGCCGAACCTACGAGCAGTACTTC
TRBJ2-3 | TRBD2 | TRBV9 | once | CASSVALAGGGTQYF | TGTGCCAGCAGCGTAGCCCTGGCGGGAGGGGGTACGCAGTATTTT
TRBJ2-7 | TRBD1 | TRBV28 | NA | CASSFEDRVRYEQYF | TGTGCCAGCAGTTTTGAAGACAGGGTGCGCTACGAGCAGTACTTC
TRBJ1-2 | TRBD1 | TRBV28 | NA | CASFDREDYGYTF | TGTGCCAGTTTCGACAGGGAGGACTATGGCTACACCTTC
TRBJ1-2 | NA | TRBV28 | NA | CASRAEIRFTGYTF | TGTGCCAGCAGGGCGGAGATCCGGTTCACTGGCTACACCTTC
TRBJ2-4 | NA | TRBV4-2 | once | CASSQESRFDIQYF | TGTGCCAGCAGCCAAGAATCCAGGTTCGACATTCAGTACTTC
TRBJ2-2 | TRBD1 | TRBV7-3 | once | CASSPTGWGTGELFF | TGTGCCAGCAGCCCGACAGGGTGGGGCACCGGGGAGCTGTTTTTT
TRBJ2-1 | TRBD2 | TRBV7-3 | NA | CASSILSGSSYNEQFF | TGTGCCAGCAGCATACTGAGCGGGAGCTCCTACAATGAGCAGTTCTTC
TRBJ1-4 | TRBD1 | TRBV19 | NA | CASSMGAGTGAEKLFF | TGTGCCAGTAGTATGGGGGCTGGGACAGGAGCGGAAAAACTGTTTTTT
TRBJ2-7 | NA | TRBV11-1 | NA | CASSPWARPYEQYF | TGTGCCAGCAGCCCCTGGGCCAGGCCCTACGAGCAGTACTTC
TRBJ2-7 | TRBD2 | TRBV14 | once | CASSQDHPAGESYEQYF | TGTGCCAGCAGCCAAGATCATCCAGCGGGAGAATCCTACGAGCAGTACTTC
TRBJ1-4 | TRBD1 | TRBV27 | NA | CASSLLQTGVVGEKLFF | TGTGCCAGCAGTTTACTTCAAACAGGGGTAGTGGGTGAAAAACTGTTTTTT
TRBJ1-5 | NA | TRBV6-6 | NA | CASSSGEAQHF | TGTGCCAGCAGTTCAGGGGAAGCCCAGCATTTT
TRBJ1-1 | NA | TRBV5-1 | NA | CASSFGGTEAFF | TGCGCCAGCAGCTTTGGGGGGACTGAAGCTTTCTTT
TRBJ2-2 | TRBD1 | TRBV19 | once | CASSTTGTNTGELFF | TGTGCCAGTAGTACGACAGGGACGAACACCGGGGAGCTGTTTTTT
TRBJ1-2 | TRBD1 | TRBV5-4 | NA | CASSLQGAFGYTF | TGTGCCAGCAGCTTGCAGGGGGCCTTTGGCTACACCTTC
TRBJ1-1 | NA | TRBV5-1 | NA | CASSFLGGNTEAFF | TGCGCCAGCAGCTTTTTGGGGGGGAACACTGAAGCTTTCTTT
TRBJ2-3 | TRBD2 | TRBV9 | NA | CASSVLAGSWGASTDTQYF | TGTGCCAGCAGCGTTTTAGCGGGATCTTGGGGGGCTAGCACAGATACGCAGTATTTT
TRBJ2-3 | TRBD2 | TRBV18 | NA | CASSSDDFGLARPTDTQYF | TGTGCCAGCTCATCAGACGATTTTGGACTAGCGAGACCCACAGATACGCAGTATTTT
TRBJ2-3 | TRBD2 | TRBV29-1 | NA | CSVEDRLATDTQYF | TGCAGCGTTGAAGATCGACTAGCAACAGATACGCAGTATTTT
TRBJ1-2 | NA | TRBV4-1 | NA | CASSQDQNYGYTF | TGCGCCAGCAGCCAAGATCAGAACTATGGCTACACCTTC
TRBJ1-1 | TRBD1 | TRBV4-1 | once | CASSPLWTGKTEAFF | TGCGCCAGCAGCCCGCTCTGGACAGGGAAGACTGAAGCTTTCTTT
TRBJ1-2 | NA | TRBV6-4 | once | CASSELWRAANYGYTF | TGTGCCAGCAGTGAACTTTGGCGAGCGGCTAACTATGGCTACACCTTC
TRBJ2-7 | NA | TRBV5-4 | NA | CASSLGLSLYEQYF | TGTGCCAGCAGCTTGGGACTCTCTCTCTACGAGCAGTACTTC
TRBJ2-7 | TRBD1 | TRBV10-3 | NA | CAISGLTGTAYEQYF | TGTGCCATCAGTGGCTTGACAGGGACAGCCTACGAGCAGTACTTC
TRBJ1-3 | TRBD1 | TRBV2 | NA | CASRGTGKNTIYF | TGTGCCAGCAGGGGGACAGGGAAGAACACCATATATTTT
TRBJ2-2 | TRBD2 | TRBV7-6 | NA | CASSLAGRGNSGELFF | TGTGCCAGCAGCTTAGCCGGGAGGGGGAATAGCGGGGAGCTGTTTTTT
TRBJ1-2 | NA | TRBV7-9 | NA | CASSAYRAGEYGYTF | TGTGCCAGCAGCGCCTACAGGGCAGGAGAGTATGGCTACACCTTC
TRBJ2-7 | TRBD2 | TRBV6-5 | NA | CASSYWGGSSYEQYF | TGTGCCAGCAGTTACTGGGGGGGGAGCTCCTACGAGCAGTACTTC
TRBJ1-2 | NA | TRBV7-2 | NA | CASSPGVYGYTF | TGTGCCAGCAGTCCAGGGGTTTATGGCTACACCTTC
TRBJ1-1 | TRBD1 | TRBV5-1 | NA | CASSPHEDRKNTEAFF | TGCGCCAGCAGCCCTCATGAGGACAGGAAGAACACTGAAGCTTTCTTT
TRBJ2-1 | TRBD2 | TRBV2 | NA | CASLEPGLAGGGRNEQFF | TGTGCCAGCTTAGAACCGGGACTAGCGGGAGGGGGTAGGAATGAGCAGTTCTTC
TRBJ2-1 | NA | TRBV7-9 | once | CASSLDASAYNEQFF | TGTGCCAGCAGCTTAGATGCTAGCGCCTACAATGAGCAGTTCTTC